This is a list of T cell receptor beta chains from one sample in a study of radiation and T cells in renal cell carcinoma. Sequencing was performed with immunoSEQ multiplex PCR; in TCRdb, only in-frame clones are kept and a portion is missing. The table has about 9,300 clones, roughly 63% seen once; the top ten hold about 17%. Sequencing used tumor tissue, obtained from a patient whose treatment included radiotherapy and nephrectomy. These receptors all come from a woman aged 45-65 years with renal cell carcinoma. CDR3s include the opening cysteine and the closing phenylalanine or tryptophan. A D gene is named only where the DNA matches it firmly. Size tells how often a clone was seen (once, few, many) or the class of an expanded clone, and some rows leave it out.

TRBJ2-7 TRBV7-3 TRBD2 . TGTGCCAGCAGCTTAAAGGTCGGCGGGAGTCTCCACGAGCAGTACTTC CASSLKVGGSLHEQYF
TRBJ2-2 TRBV2 . . TGTGCCAGCAGTGTTATGGTTTCTGACGGGGAGCTGTTTTTT CASSVMVSDGELFF
TRBJ2-5 TRBV6-5 . . TGTGCCAGCAGATTGGCCTGGAGGGCCCAAGAGACCCAGTACTTC CASRLAWRAQETQYF
TRBJ1-3 TRBV4-3 . once TGCGCCAGCAGTTCGGTCAGCTCTGGAAACACCATATATTTT CASSSVSSGNTIYF
TRBJ2-7 TRBV5-4 . large TGTGCCAGCAGCTTGGGGACCCCCGCCTACGAGCAGTACTTC CASSLGTPAYEQYF
TRBJ2-1 TRBV2 TRBD1 . TGTGCCAGGAGCGGGACAGGGATGAATAATGAGCAGTTCTTC CARSGTGMNNEQFF
TRBJ2-3 TRBV10-3 . . TGTGCCATCACCTCTACCGCTAGCACAGATACGCAGTATTTT CAITSTASTDTQYF
TRBJ1-5 TRBV9 . . TGTGCCAGCAGCTCAAGCCCAGATGGGGGTCAGCCCCAGCATTTT CASSSSPDGGQPQHF
TRBJ1-1 TRBV4-1 TRBD1 . TGCGCCAGCAGCCGGATTTCAGGGGGTTTTGGGGACACTGAAGCTTTCTTT CASSRISGGFGDTEAFF
TRBJ1-1 TRBV7-2 . few TGTGCCAGCAGCTTAATGACTGAAGCTTTCTTT CASSLMTEAFF
TRBJ1-3 TRBV28 . . TGTGCCAGCAGTCCCCCCCCTGCTTCTGGAAACACCATATATTTT CASSPPPASGNTIYF
TRBJ2-7 TRBV11-3 TRBD2 . TGTGCCAGCAGCCTCGGACTAGCCCCCTACGAGCAGTACTTC CASSLGLAPYEQYF
TRBJ1-2 TRBV7-2 . . TGTGCCAGCAGCTTAGACCCAGGAGCCTATGGCTACACCTTC CASSLDPGAYGYTF
TRBJ1-1 TRBV5-6 . few TGTGCCAGCAGCTTGTATTCGGGTGAAGCTTTCTTT CASSLYSGEAFF
TRBJ1-1 TRBV5-5 . . TGTGCCAGCAGCTTGCGGGGGACACTAACGAATCCCACTGAAGCTTTCTTT CASSLRGTLTNPTEAFF
TRBJ2-1 TRBV29-1 TRBD2 . TGCAGCGGAGTAGCGGGGGGCACCTACAATGAGCAGTTCTTC CSGVAGGTYNEQFF
TRBJ1-2 TRBV7-3 . . TGTGCCAGCAGCTTAACCCGGAGCTCCCACTATGGCTACACCTTC CASSLTRSSHYGYTF
TRBJ1-1 TRBV5-1 TRBD1 . TGCGCCAGCAGCGACCGTAGGGGGCGAAGCACTGAAGCTTTCTTT CASSDRRGRSTEAFF
TRBJ1-5 TRBV7-3 TRBD1 . TGTGCCAGCAGCTCTGACCAAGACAGGGTTTATAGCAATCAGCCCCAGCATTTT CASSSDQDRVYSNQPQHF
TRBJ2-3 TRBV4-3 TRBD2 . TGCGCCAGCAGCCAAGATCTGGCCGTCGGGAGCGGGAGGACGAGCACAGATACGCAGTATTTT CASSQDLAVGSGRTSTDTQYF
TRBJ2-3 TRBV11-2 TRBD2 . TGTGCCAGCAGCTTAGCTAGCGGGAGCACAGATACGCAGTATTTT CASSLASGSTDTQYF
TRBJ1-1 TRBV19 TRBD1 once TGTGCCAGTTCCCACGGGACAGGGGGCAGATGGGGCACTGAAGCTTTCTTT CASSHGTGGRWGTEAFF
TRBJ2-1 TRBV11-2 . . TGTGCCAGCTCTGGGACGAATCAGTTCTTC CASSGTNQFF
TRBJ2-2 TRBV6-5 . once TGTGCCAGCAGTGCCCACCTAGAGACCGGGGAGCTGTTTTTT CASSAHLETGELFF
TRBJ1-2 TRBV28 . . TGTGCCAGCAGTTTGGTGGAGACTAACTATGGCTACACCTTC CASSLVETNYGYTF
TRBJ2-2 TRBV19 . . TGTGCCAGTAGTTCGCAGGGGCCTTCGGGGGAGCTGTTTTTT CASSSQGPSGELFF
TRBJ2-3 TRBV28 . few TGTGCCAGCAGTTTACGGAAGAGGGCGAGCACAGATACGCAGTATTTT CASSLRKRASTDTQYF
TRBJ1-2 TRBV19 TRBD1 large TGTGCCAGTGGGACAGGGGCGGCCCCTGGCTATGGCTACACCTTC CASGTGAAPGYGYTF
TRBJ2-3 TRBV19 . . TGTGCCAGTAAAGAGTCCTACACAGATACGCAGTATTTT CASKESYTDTQYF
TRBJ1-1 TRBV5-1 TRBD1 once TGCGCCAGCAGCGTAACCGGGACAGGGTTCTCTGAAGCTTTCTTT CASSVTGTGFSEAFF
TRBJ2-1 TRBV6-5 TRBD2 once TGTGCCAGCAGCCCCGGGACTAGCGGGAAGAATGAGCAGTTCTTC CASSPGTSGKNEQFF
TRBJ1-6 TRBV5-5 . . TGTGCCAGCAGCTTTAGGAGGGTGGAATCACCCCTCCACTTT CASSFRRVESPLHF
TRBJ2-7 TRBV18 . . TGTGCCAGCTCACCATCAGGGGGGAGCTACGAGCAGTACTTC CASSPSGGSYEQYF
TRBJ2-1 TRBV18 TRBD2 . TGTGCCAGCCGACGACTAGCGGCCTACAATGAGCAGTTCTTC CASRRLAAYNEQFF
TRBJ2-2 TRBV4-2 . . TGTGCCAGCAGCCAAGATCCCCTTGGCCGGAACACCGGGGAGCTGTTTTTT CASSQDPLGRNTGELFF
TRBJ1-4 TRBV5-1 . . TGCGCCAGCAGCTTGGAGTCAGGGTGGGGTAATGAAAAACTGTTTTTT CASSLESGWGNEKLFF
TRBJ2-5 TRBV18 TRBD1 once TGTGCCAGCTCACCGACAGGGGGGGAGACCCAGTACTTC CASSPTGGETQYF
TRBJ1-4 TRBV29-1 . . TGCAGCGTTATGGGGACGCCGGGTAATGAAAAACTGTTTTTT CSVMGTPGNEKLFF
TRBJ1-4 TRBV18 . . TGTGCCAGCTCACCCCCGGAGGGGAAACTGTTTTTT CASSPPEGKLFF
TRBJ2-6 TRBV19 TRBD1 few TGTGCCAGTAGAGGAACTGACAGGGCAAAAACTGGGGCCAACGTCCTGACTTTC CASRGTDRAKTGANVLTF